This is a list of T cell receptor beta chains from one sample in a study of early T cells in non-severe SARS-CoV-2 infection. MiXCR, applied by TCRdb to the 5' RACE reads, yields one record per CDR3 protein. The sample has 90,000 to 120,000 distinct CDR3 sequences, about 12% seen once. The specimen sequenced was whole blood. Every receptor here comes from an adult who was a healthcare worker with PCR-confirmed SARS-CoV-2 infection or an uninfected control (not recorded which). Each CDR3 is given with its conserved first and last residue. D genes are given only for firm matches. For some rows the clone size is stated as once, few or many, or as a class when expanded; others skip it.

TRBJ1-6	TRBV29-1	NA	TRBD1	TGCAGCGTTCCGAACAGGGGGCGCCGATTTAATTCACCCCTCCACTTT	CSVPNRGRRFNSPLHF
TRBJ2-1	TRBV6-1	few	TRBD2	TGTGCCAGCAGTGGGTCGGTGGGACTAGCGAGGGAGCAGTTCTTC	CASSGSVGLAREQFF
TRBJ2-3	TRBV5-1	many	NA	TGCGCCAGCAGCTTGTTTGTCACAGATACGCAGTATTTT	CASSLFVTDTQYF
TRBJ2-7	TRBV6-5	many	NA	TGTGCCAGCAGTTACTCTGGGGGACACACCTACGAGCAGTACTTC	CASSYSGGHTYEQYF
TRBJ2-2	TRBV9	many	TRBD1	TGTGCCAGCAGCGTAGGGGACAGCGGGGAGCTGTTTTTT	CASSVGDSGELFF
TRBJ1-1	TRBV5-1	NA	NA	TGCGCCAGCAGCTCAATCCCGCGGGGAGGTTCTACTAACACTGAAGCTTTCTTT	CASSSIPRGGSTNTEAFF
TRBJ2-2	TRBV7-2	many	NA	TGTGCCAGCAGCCCGGACGGGGCCACCGGGGAGCTGTTTTTT	CASSPDGATGELFF
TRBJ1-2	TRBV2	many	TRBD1	TGTGCCACGTCAGGGACAGGAGACTATGGCTACACCTTC	CATSGTGDYGYTF
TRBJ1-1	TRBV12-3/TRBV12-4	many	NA	TGTGCCAGCAGCGCGACAGCGAACACTGAAGCTTTCTTT	CASSATANTEAFF
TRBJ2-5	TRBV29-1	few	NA	TGCAGCGTTGGTCACAGGGGTGGAGGGGAGACCCAGTACTTC	CSVGHRGGGETQYF
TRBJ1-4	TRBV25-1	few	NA	TGTGCCAGAAGAGACAGAGCTAATGAAAAACTGTTTTTT	CARRDRANEKLFF
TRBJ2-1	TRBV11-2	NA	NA	TGTGCCAGCACCACCCAGGGGCAGGGCGTCGGATACAATGAGCAGTTCTTC	CASTTQGQGVGYNEQFF
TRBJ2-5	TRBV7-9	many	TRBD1	TGTGCCAGCAGCGTGGGACAGATACTACAAGAGACCCAGTACTTC	CASSVGQILQETQYF